This T cell receptor (beta chain) was sequenced for a study of a mutant IDH1 vaccine in newly diagnosed glioma. About the study: Treated patients had a mean age of 40.4 years and a roughly 60% male, 37.5% female split.

This clone was picked up one time. Its antigen is still unknown. Described time point: week 11, during vaccination. Vaccination used 300 ug of mutant IDH1 20-mer peptide per dose, with topical imiquimod. Method: immunoSEQ multiplex PCR; TCRdb's copy keeps in-frame clones and lacks some. The profile shows roughly 60,000 clones, 70% to 85% of them singletons. This sample comprised PBMCs, obtained from a glioma patient whose treatment included an IDH1 peptide vaccine. The receptor was isolated from a man aged 25 to 45 with glioma.

The CDR3 protein is CAWSQGRAHGNTIYF. DNA of the CDR3: TGTGCCTGGAGTCAAGGCAGAGCCCATGGAAACACCATATATTTT. V gene TRBV30 combines with J gene TRBJ1-3, with D unresolved. The length of the CDR3 is 15 residues. V was clipped by 2 bases and J by 3 bases, with 14 bases between them. CDR1 is GTSNPN and CDR2 is SVGIG in the germline V gene (reference sequence).